This TCR beta chain was sequenced during a study of blood T cell repertoires in COVID-19. Study at large: PBMCs, B-cell-depleted T cells, or T cells provided the cDNA or gDNA that made up the material.

Only in-frame clones appear in the TCRdb table, and some are missing; sequencing was by immunoSEQ multiplex PCR. The profile covers some 130,000 clones, with around 90% appearing a single time and roughly 3.7% taken by the ten largest. This clone is a singleton in its sample. This clonotype was sampled from a man in his forties or fifties with active COVID-19. Material for sequencing was peripheral blood.

In DNA form, the CDR3 reads TGTGCCAGCAGCTCACGACTAGCCCCTGGGGATACGCAGTATTTT. Translated: CASSSRLAPGDTQYF. The chain has TRBV11-3 and TRBJ2-3; 7 bases are shared with TRBD2. Germline trimming cut 4 bases from V and 6 bases from J; bases unmatched to any gene: 10. This CDR3 spans 15 amino acids. Per the germline V gene, CDR1 is SGHNT and CDR2 is YENEEA. Supplemented by reference TRBV11-3 and TRBJ2-3, the full variable domain reads EAGVVQSPRYKIIEKKQPVAFWCNPISGHNTLYWYLQNLGQGPELLIRYENEEAVDDSQLPKDRFSAERLKGVDSTLKIQPAELGDSAVYLCASSSRLAPGDTQYFGPGTRLTVL.